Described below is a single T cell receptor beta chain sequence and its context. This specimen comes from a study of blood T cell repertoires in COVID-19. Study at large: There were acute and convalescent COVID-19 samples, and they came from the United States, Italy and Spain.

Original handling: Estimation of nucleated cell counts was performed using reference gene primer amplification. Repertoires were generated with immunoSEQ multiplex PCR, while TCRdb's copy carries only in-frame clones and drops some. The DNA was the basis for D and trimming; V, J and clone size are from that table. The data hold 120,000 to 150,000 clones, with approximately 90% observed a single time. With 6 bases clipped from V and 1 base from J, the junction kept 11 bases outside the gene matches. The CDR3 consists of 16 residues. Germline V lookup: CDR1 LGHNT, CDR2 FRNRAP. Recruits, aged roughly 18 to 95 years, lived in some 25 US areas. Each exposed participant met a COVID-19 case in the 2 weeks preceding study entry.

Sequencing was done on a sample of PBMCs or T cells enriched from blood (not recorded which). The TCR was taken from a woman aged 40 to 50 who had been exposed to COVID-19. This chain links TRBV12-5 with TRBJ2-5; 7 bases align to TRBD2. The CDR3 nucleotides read TGTGCTAGTGGGGCCGGGGGGATCTCCTCCCAAGAGACCCAGTACTTC. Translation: CASGAGGISSQETQYF.